The 25 T cell receptor beta chains below come from one sample, sequenced in a study of shared clonotypes between healthy human individuals (dated by TCRdb to the early 2020s). Library construction relied on the immunoSEQ multiplex PCR assay. The table was pulled from immuneACCESS by TCRdb, which kept in-frame rearrangements only. Such tables lose some clones; where checked, under half of the loss comes from unresolved V genes, and the rest has no known cause. The sample data list 550,000 to 700,000 clones, and roughly 73% of these were observed just once. The top ten clonotypes cover around 2% of the sample. Sequenced: memory CD4+ T cells sorted from blood. What this sample's cell subset or site label stands for: CD45RA-negative fraction. The receptors here all came from a woman in her thirties in good health.

The J gene is TRBJ2-4, the V gene TRBV28; D uncertain. Germline CDR1 reads MDHEN; CDR2 reads SYDVKM. Trimming shortened V by 5 bases and J by 0 bases, and 17 bases separated the two germline ends. This CDR3 is 17 amino acids long. The chain's CDR3 is CASSLLAATLAKNIQYF. The CDR3, as DNA: TGTGCCAGCAGTCTACTCGCGGCGACCCTAGCCAAAAACATTCAGTACTTC.

The chain joins TRBV18 to TRBJ2-7; a weak D match, TRBD1 (6 bases). V lost 2 bases, J lost 6 bases, and 8 bases lay in between. Germline loops: CDR1 KGHSH, CDR2 LQKENI. This CDR3 is 12 amino acids long. CDR3 nucleotide sequence: TGTGCCAGCTCACCAGGACAGAGCGAGCAGTACTTC. It codes for CASSPGQSEQYF.

The CDR3 protein is CASSLRWGRQPQHF. CDR3 sequence (DNA): TGTGCCAGCAGTTTAAGGTGGGGCCGACAGCCCCAGCATTTT. The chain is built from TRBV28 and TRBJ1-5, with D possibly TRBD1 on 5 matching bases. CDR3 length: 14 residues. Trimming shortened V by 2 bases and J by 7 bases, and 12 bases separated the two germline ends. Germline loops: CDR1 MDHEN, CDR2 SYDVKM.

The chain carries TRBV4-2 and TRBJ2-7, with 11 bases fitting TRBD2. Germline CDR1 reads LGHNA; CDR2 reads YNFKEQ. CDR3 length equals 15 residues. The V segment lost 8 bases and the J segment 3 bases; nucleotides outside the gene matches: 9. The CDR3 coding sequence is TGTGCCAGCGATTCCGGTAGCGGGAGGGGCTACGAGCAGTACTTC. This sequence encodes CASDSGSGRGYEQYF.

This clone appeared a single time. The V gene is TRBV7-8, the J gene TRBJ2-1; TRBD2 matches at 14 bases. CDR1 is SGHVS, CDR2 FQNEAQ, per germline. Trimming took 2 bases from V and 3 from J; bases not matched to a gene: 6. The length of the CDR3 is 18 residues. The CDR3 DNA is TGTGCCAGCAGCTTAAGACTAGCGGGAGGGCCTATCTACAATGAGCAGTTCTTC. This encodes CASSLRLAGGPIYNEQFF.

This rearrangement joins TRBV4-1 to TRBJ2-5, with 8 bases lining up with TRBD1. Germline CDR1 and CDR2: MGHRA and YSYEKL. This CDR3 is 15 amino acids long. The J segment lost 5 bases and the V segment lost 1 base, leaving 6 bases of the junction unmatched. The CDR3 sequence: CASSQVYNRGETQYF. CDR3 sequence (DNA): TGCGCCAGCAGCCAAGTTTACAACAGGGGGGAGACCCAGTACTTC.

This clone was seen a few times. The chain employs TRBV5-8 and TRBJ2-1, with no clear D. The CDR3 contains 11 residues. V lost 3 bases and J 9 bases, leaving 7 bases between the germline ends. CDR1 is SGHTS and CDR2 is YDEGEE in the germline V gene. In nucleotides, the CDR3 is TGTGCCAGCAGCTCCCTCCGTGAGCAGTTCTTC. Translation gives CASSSLREQFF.

This chain links TRBV7-9 with TRBJ2-5; TRBD2 matches 7 bases. Germline CDR1 is SEHNR and CDR2 is FQNEAQ (reference sequence). V lost 5 bases, J lost 1 base, and 7 bases stayed unmatched. The CDR3 runs to 15 residues. The CDR3 protein is CASSTWTRRQETQYF. CDR3 in DNA: TGTGCCAGCAGCACCTGGACTAGACGCCAAGAGACCCAGTACTTC.

The J gene is TRBJ1-2, the V gene TRBV19; TRBD1 matches 7 bases. The CDR3 loop spans 15 amino acids. The J segment lost 4 bases and the V segment lost 4 bases, leaving 9 bases of the junction unmatched. CDR1 is LNHDA and CDR2 is SQIVND in the germline V gene (reference sequence). CDR3: CASSKDRDFGYGYTF. The CDR3 nucleotides are TGTGCCAGTAGTAAAGACAGGGATTTTGGCTATGGCTACACCTTC. Full variable domain (missing parts from reference TRBV19 and TRBJ1-2): DGGITQSPKYLFRKEGQNVTLSCEQNLNHDAMYWYRQDPGQGLRLIYYSQIVNDFQKGDIAEGYSVSREKKESFPLTVTSAQKNPTAFYLCASSKDRDFGYGYTFGSGTRLTVV.

V usage is TRBV19 and J usage is TRBJ2-7; TRBD1 matches 7 bases. CDR3 length equals 15 residues. Germline-derived CDR1 and CDR2 are LNHDA and SQIVND (reference sequence). After removal of 5 bases from V and 3 bases from J, the junction contained 10 bases not matched to a gene. The chain's CDR3 is CASSLRGPGHYEQYF. Here the CDR3 DNA reads TGTGCCAGTAGTCTAAGGGGGCCCGGCCACTACGAGCAGTACTTC.

For this clone: A junction end diverges from the germline sequence, so it may reflect a read error. The chain carries TRBV10-2 and TRBJ2-7; D remains unclear. The CDR3 runs to 12 residues. Germline CDR1 is WSHSY and CDR2 is SAAADI. CDR3 coding DNA: TGCGCCAGCAGTGAGAGGTTAGAAGTTAGACACTTC. This encodes CASSERLEVRHF.

The J gene is TRBJ2-2, the V gene TRBV30; unclear D gene. CDR3 length equals 13 residues. Trimming took 4 bases from V and 6 from J, leaving 12 bases between them. The germline CDR1 and CDR2 sequences are GTSNPN and SVGIG (reference sequence). Here the CDR3 DNA reads TGTGCCTGGATGAGAGGTGGTTCCGGGGAGCTGTTTTTT. Translated: CAWMRGGSGELFF.

The chain recombines TRBV10-3 with TRBJ1-4; D may be TRBD1 (5 bases). There are 11 residues in the CDR3. The V and J ends lost 6 bases and 8 bases respectively, with 7 bases between them. Germline CDR1 ENHRY, CDR2 SYGVKD. For the CDR3, the DNA is TGTGCCATCAGGGAGGGGGAAAAACTGTTTTTT. Protein sequence: CAIREGEKLFF.

The rearrangement joins TRBV27 to TRBJ2-7; D not certain. Trimming shortened V by 2 bases and J by 4 bases, and 15 bases separated the two germline ends. CDR1 MNHEY and CDR2 SMNVEV come from the germline V gene (reference sequence). The CDR3 has 15 amino acids. The CDR3 DNA reads TGTGCCAGCAGTTTAGGGTCCACCCTCCTATACGAGCAGTACTTC. This codes for CASSLGSTLLYEQYF.

The count of this clone is one. CDR3 nucleotides: TGTGCCAGCAGTTACTACGGCGACGGGCCCCAGCATTTT. It specifies CASSYYGDGPQHF. V usage is TRBV6-5 and J usage is TRBJ1-5; no firm D call. In germline, CDR1 is MNHEY, CDR2 SVGAGI. Trimming removed 1 base from V and 9 bases from J, with 10 bases in between. The CDR3 contains 13 residues.

The V gene is TRBV5-1, the J gene TRBJ2-2; D remains unclear. Germline V gives CDR1 SGHRS, CDR2 YFSETQ. This CDR3 has 16 residues. Trimming removed 0 bases at V and 4 bases at J, with 13 bases between. The DNA for the CDR3 is TGCGCCAGCAGCTTGGACGGAAAACCTACCACCGGGGAGCTGTTTTTT. Amino acid sequence: CASSLDGKPTTGELFF. Full variable domain (remainder filled in from reference TRBV5-1 and TRBJ2-2): KAGVTQTPRYLIKTRGQQVTLSCSPISGHRSVSWYQQTPGQGLQFLFEYFSETQRNKGNFPGRFSGRQFSNSRSEMNVSTLELGDSALYLCASSLDGKPTTGELFFGEGSRLTVL.

This clone was picked up one time. The J gene is TRBJ1-4, the V gene TRBV6-1; weak D call: TRBD1 (6 bases). V lost 1 base and J lost 10, with 13 bases in between. CDR3 length equals 14 residues. Per the germline V gene, CDR1 is MNHNS and CDR2 is SASEGT. This chain's CDR3 is CASSEGQAVGKLFF. CDR3 in DNA: TGTGCCAGCAGTGAAGGACAGGCCGTGGGAAAACTGTTTTTT.

This rearrangement joins TRBV18 to TRBJ2-1; TRBD2 agrees at 9 bases. The ends lost 3 bases at V and 8 bases at J; junction bases unmatched: 8. The CDR3 spans 15 residues. The V gene's germline CDR1 is KGHSH and CDR2 LQKENI. The CDR3 sequence: CASSPTSGYGDEQFF. The CDR3 DNA reads TGTGCCAGCTCACCGACTAGCGGCTACGGCGATGAGCAGTTCTTC.

A note on this clone: The same CDR3 also results from other DNA sequences found in this sample. The V and J genes are TRBV28 and TRBJ1-2; 8 bases align to TRBD1. With 6 bases clipped from V and 7 bases from J, the junction kept 7 bases outside the gene matches. The germline CDR1 and CDR2 sequences are MDHEN and SYDVKM. The CDR3 contains 13 residues. Here the CDR3 reads CASSLDRVGGYTF. The CDR3 region has the DNA TGTGCCAGCAGCCTGGACAGGGTCGGTGGCTACACCTTC.

The chain joins TRBV27 to TRBJ2-1, with 9 bases fitting TRBD1. The J segment lost 6 bases and the V segment lost 3 bases, leaving 3 bases of the junction unmatched. The CDR3 runs 14 residues. Germline values: CDR1 MNHEY, CDR2 SMNVEV (reference sequence). The CDR3 bases are TGTGCCAGCAGTTTGGACAGGGGAAGCAATGAGCAGTTCTTC. It specifies CASSLDRGSNEQFF.

The chain is built from TRBV12-1 and TRBJ2-2; the table's D call of TRBD2 was not tested on the DNA. TRBV12-1 is a listed pseudogene. This CDR3 has 18 amino acids. The CDR3 spells CASSLTSGRPRDTGELFF. CDR3 sequence (DNA): TGTGCCAGCAGCCTAACTAGCGGGAGGCCCCGGGACACCGGGGAGCTGTTTTTT.

This chain joins TRBV6-4 and TRBJ2-3; 11 bases map to TRBD1. From germline, CDR1 is MRHNA and CDR2 SNTAGT. V shed 5 bases, J shed 2 bases, and the junction held 3 bases outside the gene matches. The CDR3 spans 15 residues. The CDR3 nucleotides read TGTGCCAGCAGTCCGGGACAGGGGGACACAGATACGCAGTATTTT. It translates to CASSPGQGDTDTQYF.

This clone has just a few counts. V usage is TRBV19 and J usage is TRBJ2-1; 11 positions agree with TRBD2. The CDR3 totals 15 residues. CDR1 and CDR2 from the germline V gene are LNHDA and SQIVND (reference sequence). V was pared by 3 bases and J by 7 bases, with 5 bases of the junction left unmatched. The CDR3 spells CASSMTPSGRNEQFF. Written as DNA, the CDR3 is TGTGCCAGTAGTATGACGCCTAGCGGGAGGAATGAGCAGTTCTTC.

This sequence joins TRBV28 and TRBJ1-2, with D maybe TRBD1 (5 bases). The germline V and J ends were trimmed by 2 bases and 4 bases, with 11 bases remaining between them. Germline values: CDR1 MDHEN, CDR2 SYDVKM. This CDR3 is built from 14 residues. This chain's CDR3 is CASSLAGTAYGYTF. In DNA, the CDR3 is TGTGCCAGCAGTTTAGCAGGGACGGCCTATGGCTACACCTTC.

The V call is TRBV6-1, the J call TRBJ2-7, with 7 bases fitting TRBD2. Per the germline V gene, CDR1 is MNHNS and CDR2 is SASEGT. Germline trimming cut 3 bases from V and 1 base from J; bases unmatched to any gene: 6. CDR3 length: 15 amino acids. The CDR3 sequence: CASSEEGGGSYEQYF. The CDR3 DNA reads as TGTGCCAGCAGTGAGGAAGGCGGGGGATCCTACGAGCAGTACTTC.